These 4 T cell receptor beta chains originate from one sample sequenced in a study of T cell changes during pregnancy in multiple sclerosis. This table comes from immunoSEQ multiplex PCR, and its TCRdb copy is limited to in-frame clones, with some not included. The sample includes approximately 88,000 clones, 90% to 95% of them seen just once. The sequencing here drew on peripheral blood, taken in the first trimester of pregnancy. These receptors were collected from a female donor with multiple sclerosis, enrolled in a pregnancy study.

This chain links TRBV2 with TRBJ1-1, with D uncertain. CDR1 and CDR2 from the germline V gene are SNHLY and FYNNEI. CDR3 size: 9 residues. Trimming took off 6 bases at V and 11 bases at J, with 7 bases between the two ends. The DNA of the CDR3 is TGTGCCAGCAGCCCACTGGCTTTCTTT. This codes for CASSPLAFF. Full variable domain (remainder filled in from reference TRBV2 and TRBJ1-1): EPEVTQTPSHQVTQMGQEVILRCVPISNHLYFYWYRQILGQKVEFLVSFYNNEISEKSEIFDDQFSVERPDGSNFTLKIRSTKLEDSAMYFCASSPLAFFGQGTRLTVV.

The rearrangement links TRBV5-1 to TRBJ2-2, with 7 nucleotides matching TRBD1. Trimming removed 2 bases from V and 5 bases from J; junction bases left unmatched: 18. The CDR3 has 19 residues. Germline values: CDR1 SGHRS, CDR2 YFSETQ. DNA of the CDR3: TGCGCCAGCAGCTTCGACCTTAGGGACAGCTGCTTTTGGACCGGGGAGCTGTTTTTT. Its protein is CASSFDLRDSCFWTGELFF.

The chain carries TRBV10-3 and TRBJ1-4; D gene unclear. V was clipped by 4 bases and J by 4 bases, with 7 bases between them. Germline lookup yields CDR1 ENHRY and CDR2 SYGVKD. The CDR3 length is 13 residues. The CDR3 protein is CAISAGSNEKLFF. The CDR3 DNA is TGTGCCATCAGTGCGGGAAGTAATGAAAAACTGTTTTTT.

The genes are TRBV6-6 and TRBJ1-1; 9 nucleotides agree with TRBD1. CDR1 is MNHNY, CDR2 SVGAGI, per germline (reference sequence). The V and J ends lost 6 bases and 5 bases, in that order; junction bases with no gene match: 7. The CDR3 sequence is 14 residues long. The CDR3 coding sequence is TGTGCCAGCAGCCTGAAGACAGGGGGAACTGAAGCTTTCTTT. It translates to CASSLKTGGTEAFF.